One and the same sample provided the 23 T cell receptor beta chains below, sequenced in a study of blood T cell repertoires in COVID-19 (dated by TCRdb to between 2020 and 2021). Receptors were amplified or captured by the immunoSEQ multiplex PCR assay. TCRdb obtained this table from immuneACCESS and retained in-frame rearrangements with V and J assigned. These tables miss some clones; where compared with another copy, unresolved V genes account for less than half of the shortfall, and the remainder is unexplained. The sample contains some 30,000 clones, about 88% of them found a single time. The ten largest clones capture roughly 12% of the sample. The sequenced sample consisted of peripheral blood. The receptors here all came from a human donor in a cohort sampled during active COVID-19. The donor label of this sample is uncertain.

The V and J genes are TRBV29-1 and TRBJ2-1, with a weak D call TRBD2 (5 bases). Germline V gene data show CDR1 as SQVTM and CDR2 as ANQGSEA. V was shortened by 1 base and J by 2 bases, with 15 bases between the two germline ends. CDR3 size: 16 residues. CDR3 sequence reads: CSVEGSEELTYNEQFF. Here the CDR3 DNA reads TGCAGCGTTGAAGGGTCGGAGGAGCTTACCTACAATGAGCAGTTCTTC.

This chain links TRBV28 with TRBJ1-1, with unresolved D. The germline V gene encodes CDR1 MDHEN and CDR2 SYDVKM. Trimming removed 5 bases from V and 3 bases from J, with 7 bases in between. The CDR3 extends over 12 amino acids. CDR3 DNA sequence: TGTGCCAGCAGTAGTAGCCACACTGAAGCTTTCTTT. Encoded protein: CASSSSHTEAFF.

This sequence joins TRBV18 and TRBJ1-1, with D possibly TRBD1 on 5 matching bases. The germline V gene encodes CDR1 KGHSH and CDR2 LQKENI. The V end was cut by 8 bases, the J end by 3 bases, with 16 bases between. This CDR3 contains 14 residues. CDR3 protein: CASNRAGGDTEAFF. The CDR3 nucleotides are TGTGCCAGCAACCGGGCAGGAGGGGACACTGAAGCTTTCTTT.

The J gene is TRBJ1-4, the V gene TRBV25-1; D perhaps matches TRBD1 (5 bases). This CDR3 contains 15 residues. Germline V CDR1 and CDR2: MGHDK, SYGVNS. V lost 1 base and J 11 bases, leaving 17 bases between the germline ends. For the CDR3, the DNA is TGTGCCAGCAGTGAATCGGGAGCAAAACGGGGGAAACTGTTTTTT. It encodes CASSESGAKRGKLFF. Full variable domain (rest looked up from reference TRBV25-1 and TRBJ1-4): EADIYQTPRYLVIGTGKKITLECSQTMGHDKMYWYQQDPGMELHLIHYSYGVNSTEKGDLSSESTVSRIRTEHFPLTLESARPSHTSQYLCASSESGAKRGKLFFGSGTQLSVL.

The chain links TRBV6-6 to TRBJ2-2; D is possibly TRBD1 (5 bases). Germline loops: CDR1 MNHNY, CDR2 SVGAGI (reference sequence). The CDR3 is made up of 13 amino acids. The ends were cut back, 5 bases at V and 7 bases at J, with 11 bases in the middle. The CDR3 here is CASSPQGIGELFF. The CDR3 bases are TGTGCCAGCAGTCCCCAGGGAATCGGGGAGCTGTTTTTT.

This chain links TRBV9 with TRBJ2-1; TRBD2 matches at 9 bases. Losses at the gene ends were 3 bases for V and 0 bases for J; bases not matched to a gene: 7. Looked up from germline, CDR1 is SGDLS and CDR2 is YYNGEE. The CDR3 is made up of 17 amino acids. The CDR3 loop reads CASSGYSGSVSYNEQFF. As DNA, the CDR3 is TGTGCCAGCAGCGGATATAGCGGGAGCGTCTCCTACAATGAGCAGTTCTTC. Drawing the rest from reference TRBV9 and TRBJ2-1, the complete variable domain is DSGVTQTPKHLITATGQRVTLRCSPRSGDLSVYWYQQSLDQGLQFLIQYYNGEERAKGNILERFSAQQFPDLHSELNLSSLELGDSALYFCASSGYSGSVSYNEQFFGPGTRLTVL.

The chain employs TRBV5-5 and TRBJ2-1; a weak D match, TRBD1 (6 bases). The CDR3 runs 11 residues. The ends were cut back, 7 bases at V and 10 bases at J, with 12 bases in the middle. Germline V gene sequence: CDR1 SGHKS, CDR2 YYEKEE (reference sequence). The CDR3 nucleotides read TGTGCCAGCCAAAAAGGACAGGAGCAGTTCTTC. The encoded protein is CASQKGQEQFF. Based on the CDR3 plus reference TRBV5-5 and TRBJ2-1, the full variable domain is DAGVTQSPTHLIKTRGQQVTLRCSPISGHKSVSWYQQVLGQGPQFIFQYYEKEERGRGNFPDRFSARQFPNYSSELNVNALLLGDSALYLCASQKGQEQFFGPGTRLTVL.

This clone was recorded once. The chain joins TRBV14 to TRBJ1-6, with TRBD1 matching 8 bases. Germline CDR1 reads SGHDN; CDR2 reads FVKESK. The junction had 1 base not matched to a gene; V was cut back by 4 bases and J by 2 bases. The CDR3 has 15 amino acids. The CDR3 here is CASSRDRTYNSPLHF. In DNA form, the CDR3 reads TGTGCCAGCAGCCGGGACAGGACCTATAATTCACCCCTCCACTTT.

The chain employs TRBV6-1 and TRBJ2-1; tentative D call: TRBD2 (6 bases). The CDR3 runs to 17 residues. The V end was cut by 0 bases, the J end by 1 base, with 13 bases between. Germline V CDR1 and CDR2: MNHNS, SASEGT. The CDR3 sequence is CASSEATGARSYNEQFF. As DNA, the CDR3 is TGTGCCAGCAGTGAAGCAACGGGAGCGAGGTCCTACAATGAGCAGTTCTTC.

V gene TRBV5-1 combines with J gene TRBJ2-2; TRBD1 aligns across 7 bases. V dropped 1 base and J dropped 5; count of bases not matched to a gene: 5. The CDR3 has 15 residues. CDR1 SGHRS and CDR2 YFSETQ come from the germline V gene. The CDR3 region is CASSLTGVGTGELFF. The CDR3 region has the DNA TGCGCCAGCAGCTTGACAGGGGTGGGAACCGGGGAGCTGTTTTTT. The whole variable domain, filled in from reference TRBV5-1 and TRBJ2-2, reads KAGVTQTPRYLIKTRGQQVTLSCSPISGHRSVSWYQQTPGQGLQFLFEYFSETQRNKGNFPGRFSGRQFSNSRSEMNVSTLELGDSALYLCASSLTGVGTGELFFGEGSRLTVL.

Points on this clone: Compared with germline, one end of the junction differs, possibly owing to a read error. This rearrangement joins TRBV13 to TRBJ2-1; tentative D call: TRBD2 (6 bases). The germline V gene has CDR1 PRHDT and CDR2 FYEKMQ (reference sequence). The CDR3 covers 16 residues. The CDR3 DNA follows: TGTGCCAGCAGCCTAGGCCCCGGGAGCTCCTACAATGAGCAGTTCTTC. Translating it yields CASSLGPGSSYNEQFF.

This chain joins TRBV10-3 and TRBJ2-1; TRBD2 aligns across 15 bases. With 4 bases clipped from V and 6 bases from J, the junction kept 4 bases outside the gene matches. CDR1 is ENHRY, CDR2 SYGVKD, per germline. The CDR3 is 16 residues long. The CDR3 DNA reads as TGTGCCATCAGTGCGGGACTAGCGGGAGGTCCCAATGAGCAGTTCTTC. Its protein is CAISAGLAGGPNEQFF.

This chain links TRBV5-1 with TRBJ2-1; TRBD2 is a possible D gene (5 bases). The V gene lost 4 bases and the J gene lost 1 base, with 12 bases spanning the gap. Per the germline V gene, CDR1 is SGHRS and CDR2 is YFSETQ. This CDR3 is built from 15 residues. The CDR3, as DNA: TGCGCCAGCAGCCCGGACTCGCCTTCCTACAATGAGCAGTTCTTC. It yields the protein CASSPDSPSYNEQFF.

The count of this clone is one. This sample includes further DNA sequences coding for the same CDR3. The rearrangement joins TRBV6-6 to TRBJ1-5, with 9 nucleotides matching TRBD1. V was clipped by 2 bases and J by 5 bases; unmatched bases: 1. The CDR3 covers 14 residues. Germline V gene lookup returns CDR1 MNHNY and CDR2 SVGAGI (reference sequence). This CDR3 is CASSYRDRDQPQHF. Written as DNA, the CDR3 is TGTGCCAGCAGTTACCGGGACAGGGATCAGCCCCAGCATTTT.

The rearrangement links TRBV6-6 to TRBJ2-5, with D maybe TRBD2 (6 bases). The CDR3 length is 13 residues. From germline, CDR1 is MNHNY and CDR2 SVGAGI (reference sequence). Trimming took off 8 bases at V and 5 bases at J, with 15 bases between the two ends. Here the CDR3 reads CASARREWETQYF. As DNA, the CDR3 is TGTGCCAGCGCTAGGAGGGAGTGGGAGACCCAGTACTTC.

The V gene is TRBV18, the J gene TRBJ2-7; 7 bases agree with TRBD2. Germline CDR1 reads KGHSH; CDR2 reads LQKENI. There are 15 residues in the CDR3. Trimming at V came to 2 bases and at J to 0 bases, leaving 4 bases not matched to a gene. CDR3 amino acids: CASSPSGGSSYEQYF. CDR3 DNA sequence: TGTGCCAGCTCACCATCCGGGGGGAGCTCCTACGAGCAGTACTTC.

The CDR3 here is CASRRDYQETQYF. As DNA, the CDR3 is TGTGCCAGCAGGCGGGACTACCAAGAGACCCAGTACTTC. This chain joins TRBV2 and TRBJ2-5; weak D call: TRBD2 (6 bases). The germline V gene has CDR1 SNHLY and CDR2 FYNNEI. V was pared by 6 bases and J by 0 bases, with 8 bases between. CDR3 size: 13 residues.

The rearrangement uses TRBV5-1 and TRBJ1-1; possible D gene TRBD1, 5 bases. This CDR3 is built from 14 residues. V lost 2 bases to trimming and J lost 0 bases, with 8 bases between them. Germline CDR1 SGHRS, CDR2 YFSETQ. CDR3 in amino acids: CASSFGGMNTEAFF. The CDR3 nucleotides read TGCGCCAGCAGCTTCGGGGGGATGAACACTGAAGCTTTCTTT.

The CDR3, as DNA: TGTGCCAGCAGCAAAAGGGGACAGATGTTAGCGGAGACCCAGTACTTC. Translating gives CASSKRGQMLAETQYF. The chain carries TRBV5-5 and TRBJ2-5; 7 nucleotides match TRBD1. V shed 4 bases and J 5 bases; nucleotides not matched to a gene: 14. Per the germline V gene, CDR1 is SGHKS and CDR2 is YYEKEE (reference sequence). This CDR3 is 16 amino acids long.

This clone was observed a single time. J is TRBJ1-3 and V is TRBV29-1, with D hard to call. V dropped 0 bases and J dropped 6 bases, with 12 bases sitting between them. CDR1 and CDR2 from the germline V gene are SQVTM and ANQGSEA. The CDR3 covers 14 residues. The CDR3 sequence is CSVEDGFTTNTIYF. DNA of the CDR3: TGCAGCGTTGAAGATGGATTCACTACAAACACCATATATTTT. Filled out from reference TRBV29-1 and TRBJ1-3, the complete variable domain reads SAVISQKPSRDICQRGTSLTIQCQVDSQVTMMFWYRQQPGQSLTLIATANQGSEATYESGFVIDKFPISRPNLTFSTLTVSNMSPEDSSIYLCSVEDGFTTNTIYFGEGSWLTVV.

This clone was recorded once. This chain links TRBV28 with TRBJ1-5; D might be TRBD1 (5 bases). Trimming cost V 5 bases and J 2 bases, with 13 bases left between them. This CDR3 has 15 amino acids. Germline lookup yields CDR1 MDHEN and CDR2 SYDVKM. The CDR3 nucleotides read TGTGCCAGCAGTCTCCAGGGAGGCGGCAATCAGCCCCAGCATTTT. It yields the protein CASSLQGGGNQPQHF.

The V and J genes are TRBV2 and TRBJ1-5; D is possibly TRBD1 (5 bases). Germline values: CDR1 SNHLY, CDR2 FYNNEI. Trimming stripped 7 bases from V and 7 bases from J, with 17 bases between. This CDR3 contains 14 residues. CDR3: CASKEGSNRQPQHF. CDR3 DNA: TGTGCCAGCAAGGAGGGGTCCAACCGCCAGCCCCAGCATTTT.

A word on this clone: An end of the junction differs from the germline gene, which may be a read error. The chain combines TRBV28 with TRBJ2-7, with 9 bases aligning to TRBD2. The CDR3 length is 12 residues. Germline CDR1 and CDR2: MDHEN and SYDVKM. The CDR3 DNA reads TGCTTGGCTAGCGGGGTCACCTACGAGCAGTACTTC. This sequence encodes CLASGVTYEQYF.